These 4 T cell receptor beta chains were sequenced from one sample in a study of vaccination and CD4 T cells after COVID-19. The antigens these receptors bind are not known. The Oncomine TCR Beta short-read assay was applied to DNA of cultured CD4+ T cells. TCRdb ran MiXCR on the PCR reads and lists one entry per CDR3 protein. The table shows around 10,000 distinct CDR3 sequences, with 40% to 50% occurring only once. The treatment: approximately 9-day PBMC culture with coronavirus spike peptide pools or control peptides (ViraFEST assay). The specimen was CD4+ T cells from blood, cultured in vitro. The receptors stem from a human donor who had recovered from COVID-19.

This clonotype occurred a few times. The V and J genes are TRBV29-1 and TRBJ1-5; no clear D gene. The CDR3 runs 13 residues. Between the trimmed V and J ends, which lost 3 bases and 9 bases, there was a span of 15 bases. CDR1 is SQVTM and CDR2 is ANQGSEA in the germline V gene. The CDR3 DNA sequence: TGCAGCGTTGAGCGGTCTTCTGGAGGGCCCCAGCATTTT. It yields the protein CSVERSSGGPQHF.

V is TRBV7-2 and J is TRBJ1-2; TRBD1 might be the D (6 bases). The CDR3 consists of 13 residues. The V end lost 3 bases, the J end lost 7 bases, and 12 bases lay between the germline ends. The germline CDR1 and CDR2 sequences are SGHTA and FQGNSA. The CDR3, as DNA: TGTGCCAGCAGCTTTCCCGGGACAACTGGCTACACCTTC. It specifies CASSFPGTTGYTF. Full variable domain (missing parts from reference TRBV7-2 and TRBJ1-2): GAGVSQSPSNKVTEKGKDVELRCDPISGHTALYWYRQSLGQGLEFLIYFQGNSAPDKSGLPSDRFSAERTGGSVSTLTIQRTQQEDSAVYLCASSFPGTTGYTFGSGTRLTVV.

The CDR3 reads CASSLTGSYGYTF. The CDR3 bases are TGTGCCAGCAGCTTAACGGGTAGCTATGGCTACACCTTC. J is TRBJ1-2 and V is TRBV11-2; D is unclear. V was trimmed by 2 bases and J by 4 bases, leaving 8 bases between them. CDR1 and CDR2 (germline): SGHAT, FQNNGV. CDR3 size: 13 residues.

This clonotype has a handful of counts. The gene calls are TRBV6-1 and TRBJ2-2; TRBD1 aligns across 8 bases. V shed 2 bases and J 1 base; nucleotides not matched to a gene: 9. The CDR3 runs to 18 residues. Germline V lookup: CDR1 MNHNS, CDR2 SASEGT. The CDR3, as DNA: TGTGCCAGCAGTGAAAGGGCAGGGGGCGCCCGGAACACCGGGGAGCTGTTTTTT. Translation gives CASSERAGGARNTGELFF.